This section outlines one T cell receptor (beta chain) sequence together with its context. Its target antigen remains unknown. Base-call qualities are not available, and no considerably larger clone is one nucleotide away. Participants in the prospective study were enrolled through a virtual design, were aged about 18 to 89 years, and lived in 24 United States geographic areas. Cohort assignment in the prospective study relied on participant-reported clinical history from a screening survey and a study questionnaire. ImmuneRACE Cohort 3 recovered participants were defined by two consecutive negative NP/OP PCR tests, healthcare professional clearance, or symptom resolution. Each participant in the prospective study had whole blood, serum and a nasopharyngeal or oropharyngeal swab collected by mobile phlebotomists. Prospective study participants could optionally give additional blood draws and questionnaires over a roughly two-month period. Prospective study blood samples were shipped either frozen or at room temperature before DNA extraction.

This sample stems from a study of blood T cell repertoires in COVID-19 (dated by TCRdb to between 2020 and 2021). Some background on the complete study: Collaborator samples came from the United States, Italy and Spain and covered acute and convalescent phases of COVID-19. The samples were drawn from two sources: the first 160 participants of the ongoing ImmuneRACE study, and 950 to 1,500 subjects contributed by 6 global collaborators. The prospective study material was composed of cDNA or gDNA derived from T cells, B-cell-depleted T cells, or PBMCs. The dataset comprised deeply sampled blood TCRbeta repertoires from subjects exposed to, actively infected with, or recovered from COVID-19. The repertoires were made available in a free public database intended to serve as a resource for research on the immune response to SARS-CoV-2. HLA class I and class II types, where available, came from metadata supplied by the sample provider rather than from assay-based typing. A de-identified subject ID, COVID-19 status, age in years and sex were almost always included in the sample metadata.

The study at large found these results: Clinical and demographic metadata were provided uncurated, with the amount varying by source and participant.

TCRbeta CDR3 regions were amplified from genomic DNA using the immunoSEQ Assay, a bias-controlled multiplex PCR. For the original study's pipeline: The number of nucleated cells in each sample was estimated from the amplification of reference gene primers within the assay. To quantify the absolute abundance of each unique TCRbeta CDR3 rearrangement, sequence reads were collapsed and filtered. For each sample, productive Simpson clonality was calculated by taking the square root of Simpson's diversity index across productive rearrangements. TCRdb carries this immuneACCESS record with in-frame sequences only. Its versions omit some clonotypes, under half of them owing to an unresolved V gene in the studies checked, with the rest unexplained. V and J calls and clone size are given by that table; D and trimming were obtained from the DNA. The sample includes over 200,000 clones, with approximately 84% observed a single time. The top ten clones comprise approximately 15% of the sample.

This receptor was taken from a man in his forties or fifties who had recovered from COVID-19. The sample comprised PBMCs or T cells enriched from blood (not recorded which).

The CDR3 protein: CASSQFKGANSPLHF. The bases read TGTGCCAGCAGCCAGTTCAAGGGGGCGAATTCACCCCTCCACTTT. Recombination connected TRBV4-2 to TRBJ1-6, and 7 junctional nucleotides match TRBD1. CDR1 and CDR2, per the germline V gene, are LGHNA and YNFKEQ. Counted from cysteine to phenylalanine, this CDR3 has 15 amino acids. CDR3 DNA is the only sequence kept; it has 45 bases, read in frame from the first base. V is trimmed back by 3 bases and J by 7 bases, and the junction contains 6 bases that no gene match accounts for.